Sequencing of this T cell receptor beta chain was carried out in a study of blood T cell repertoires in COVID-19. V was pared by 1 base and J by 2 bases, with 14 bases between. The germline CDR1 and CDR2 sequences are LGHNA and YSLEER. CDR3 length: 16 residues. TCRdb keeps only in-frame clones here, not all; method: immunoSEQ multiplex PCR. The sample has 230,000 or so clones; more than 65% are singletons. The chain recombines TRBV4-3 with TRBJ1-2; TRBD1 might be the D (5 bases). This sequence was found in a middle-aged man who had recovered from COVID-19. Sequencing was carried out using peripheral blood. The CDR3 spells CASSQGGEGVNYGYTF. Written as DNA, the CDR3 is TGCGCCAGCAGCCAAGGAGGGGAGGGTGTCAACTATGGCTACACCTTC.